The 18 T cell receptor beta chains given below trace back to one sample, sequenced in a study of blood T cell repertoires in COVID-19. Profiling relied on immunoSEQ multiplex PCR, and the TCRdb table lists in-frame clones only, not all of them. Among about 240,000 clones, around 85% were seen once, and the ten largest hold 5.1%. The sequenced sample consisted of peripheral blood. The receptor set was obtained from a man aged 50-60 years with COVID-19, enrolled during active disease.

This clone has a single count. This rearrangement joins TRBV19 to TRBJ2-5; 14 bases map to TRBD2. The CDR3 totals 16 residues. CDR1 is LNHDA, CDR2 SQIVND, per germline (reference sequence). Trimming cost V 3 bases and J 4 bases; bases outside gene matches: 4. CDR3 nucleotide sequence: TGTGCCAGTAGTATCCGACTAGCGGGGGGGCGAGAGACCCAGTACTTC. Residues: CASSIRLAGGRETQYF.

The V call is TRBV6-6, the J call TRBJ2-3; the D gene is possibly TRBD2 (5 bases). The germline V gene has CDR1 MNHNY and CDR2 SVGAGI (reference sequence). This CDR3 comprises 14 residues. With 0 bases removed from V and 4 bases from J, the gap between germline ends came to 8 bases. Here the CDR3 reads CASSYSAEADTQYF. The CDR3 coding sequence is TGTGCCAGCAGTTACTCGGCGGAGGCAGATACGCAGTATTTT.

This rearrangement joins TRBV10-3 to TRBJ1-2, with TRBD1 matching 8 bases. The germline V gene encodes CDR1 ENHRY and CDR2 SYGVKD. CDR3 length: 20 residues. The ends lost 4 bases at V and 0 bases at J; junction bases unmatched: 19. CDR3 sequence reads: CAISVPTVRPKTGANYGYTF. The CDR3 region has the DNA TGTGCCATCAGTGTTCCAACCGTGAGGCCTAAGACAGGGGCTAACTATGGCTACACCTTC.

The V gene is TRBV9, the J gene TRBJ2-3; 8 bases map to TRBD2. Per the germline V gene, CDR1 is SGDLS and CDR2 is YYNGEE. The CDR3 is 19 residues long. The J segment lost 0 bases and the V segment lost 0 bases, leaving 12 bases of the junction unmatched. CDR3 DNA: TGTGCCAGCAGCGTAGAACTAGCGGATCCCAAGGGTAGCACAGATACGCAGTATTTT. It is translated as CASSVELADPKGSTDTQYF.

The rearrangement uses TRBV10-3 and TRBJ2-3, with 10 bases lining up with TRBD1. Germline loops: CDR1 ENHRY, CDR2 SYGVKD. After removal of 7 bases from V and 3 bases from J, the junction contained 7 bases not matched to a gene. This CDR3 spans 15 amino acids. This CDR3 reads CAIKIDRGLTDTQYF. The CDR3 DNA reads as TGTGCCATCAAAATAGACAGGGGGCTTACAGATACGCAGTATTTT.

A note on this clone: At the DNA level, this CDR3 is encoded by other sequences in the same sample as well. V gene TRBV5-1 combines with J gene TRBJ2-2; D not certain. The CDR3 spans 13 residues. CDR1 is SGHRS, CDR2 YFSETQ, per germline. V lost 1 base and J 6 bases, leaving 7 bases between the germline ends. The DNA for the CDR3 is TGCGCCAGCAGCTTGTCCGGAGCCGGGGAGCTGTTTTTT. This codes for CASSLSGAGELFF.

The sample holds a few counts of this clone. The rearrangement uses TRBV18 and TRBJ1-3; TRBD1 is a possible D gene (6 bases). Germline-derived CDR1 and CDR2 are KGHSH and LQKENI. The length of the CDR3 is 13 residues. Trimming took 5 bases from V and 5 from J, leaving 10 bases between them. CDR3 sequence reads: CASSSDRRNTIYF. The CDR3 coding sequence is TGTGCCAGCTCATCGGACAGAAGAAACACCATATATTTT.

CDR3 sequence reads: CASGTIDTQYF. CDR3 sequence (DNA): TGTGCTAGTGGTACTATAGATACGCAGTATTTT. The V gene is TRBV12-5, the J gene TRBJ2-3; D is unclear. The CDR3 is made up of 11 amino acids. The V end was cut by 5 bases, the J end by 5 bases, with 5 bases between. From germline, CDR1 is LGHNT and CDR2 FRNRAP.

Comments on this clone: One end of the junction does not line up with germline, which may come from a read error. The DNA of the CDR3 is TGTGCCAGCAGCGAAGACAGGGGGCTGTACAATGAGCAGTTCTTC. This encodes CASSEDRGLYNEQFF. The chain is built from TRBV2 and TRBJ2-1, with TRBD1 matching over 10 bases. Germline CDR1 is SNHLY and CDR2 is FYNNEI. The CDR3 consists of 15 residues. The full variable domain, in which reference TRBV2 and TRBJ2-1 provide the parts outside the CDR3, is EPEVTQTPSHQVTQMGQEVILRCVPISNHLYFYWYRQILGQKVEFLVSFYNNEISEKSEIFDDQFSVERPDGSNFTLKIRSTKLEDSAMYFCASSEDRGLYNEQFFGPGTRLTVL.

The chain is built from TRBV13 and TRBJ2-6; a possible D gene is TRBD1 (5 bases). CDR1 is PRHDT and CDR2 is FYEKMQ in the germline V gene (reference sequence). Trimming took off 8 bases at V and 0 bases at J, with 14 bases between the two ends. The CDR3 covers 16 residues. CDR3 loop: CASHRTGNSGANVLTF. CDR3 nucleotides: TGTGCCAGCCACCGAACAGGAAACTCTGGGGCCAACGTCCTGACTTTC.

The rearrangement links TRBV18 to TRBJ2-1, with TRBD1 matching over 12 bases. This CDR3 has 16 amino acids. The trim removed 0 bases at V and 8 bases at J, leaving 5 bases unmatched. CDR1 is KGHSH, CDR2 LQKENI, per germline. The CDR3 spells CASSPPRGQGADEQFF. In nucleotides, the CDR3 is TGTGCCAGCTCACCACCTCGGGGACAGGGGGCTGATGAGCAGTTCTTC.

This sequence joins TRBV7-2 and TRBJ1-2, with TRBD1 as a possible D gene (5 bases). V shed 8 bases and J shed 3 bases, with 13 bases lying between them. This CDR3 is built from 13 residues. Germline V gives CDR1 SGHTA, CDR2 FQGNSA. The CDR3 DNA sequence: TGTGCCAGCCGGGGGGGGTCTTACTATGGCTACACCTTC. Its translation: CASRGGSYYGYTF.

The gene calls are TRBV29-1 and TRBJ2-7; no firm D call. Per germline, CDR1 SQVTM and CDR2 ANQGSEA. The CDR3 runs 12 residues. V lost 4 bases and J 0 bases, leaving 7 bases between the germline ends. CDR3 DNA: TGCAGCGTTGGCTCCAGCTCCTACGAGCAGTACTTC. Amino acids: CSVGSSSYEQYF.

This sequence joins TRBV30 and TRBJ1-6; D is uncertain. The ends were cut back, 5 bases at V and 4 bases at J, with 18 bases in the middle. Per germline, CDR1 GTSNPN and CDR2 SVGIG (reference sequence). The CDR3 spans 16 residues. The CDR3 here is CAWARNLMIYNSPLHF. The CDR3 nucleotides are TGTGCCTGGGCCAGGAACCTAATGATATATAATTCACCCCTCCACTTT.

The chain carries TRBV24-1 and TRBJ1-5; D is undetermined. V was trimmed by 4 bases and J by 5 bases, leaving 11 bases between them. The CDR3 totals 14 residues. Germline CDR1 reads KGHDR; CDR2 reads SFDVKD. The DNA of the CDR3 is TGTGCCACCAGTGAGTACGGGGTTGATCAGCCCCAGCATTTT. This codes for CATSEYGVDQPQHF.

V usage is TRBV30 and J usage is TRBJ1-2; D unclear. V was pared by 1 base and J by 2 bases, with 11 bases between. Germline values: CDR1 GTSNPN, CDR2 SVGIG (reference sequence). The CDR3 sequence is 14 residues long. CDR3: CAWSGLSSNYGYTF. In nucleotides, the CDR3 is TGTGCCTGGAGTGGGCTCTCATCGAACTATGGCTACACCTTC.

The CDR3 here is CASSFTSGGAADTQYF. In nucleotides, the CDR3 is TGTGCCAGCAGTTTTACTAGCGGGGGGGCTGCAGATACGCAGTATTTT. V is TRBV28 and J is TRBJ2-3; 13 positions match TRBD2. Trimming at V came to 3 bases and at J to 4 bases, leaving 4 bases not matched to a gene. The V gene's germline CDR1 is MDHEN and CDR2 SYDVKM. This CDR3 comprises 16 residues.

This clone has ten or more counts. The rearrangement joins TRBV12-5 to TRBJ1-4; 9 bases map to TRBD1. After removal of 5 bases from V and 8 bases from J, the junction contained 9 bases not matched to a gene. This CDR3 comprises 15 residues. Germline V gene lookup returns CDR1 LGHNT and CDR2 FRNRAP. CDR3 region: CASGTYRGLQEKLFF. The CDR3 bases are TGTGCTAGTGGTACATACAGGGGGCTTCAAGAAAAACTGTTTTTT.